Sequencing of this T cell receptor (beta chain) was carried out in a study of shared clonotypes between healthy human individuals. Points from the study as a whole: A limitation of the genetic and exposure-history diversity represented arose from few donors.

Of note for this clone: No antigen is known for it.

The CDR3 is 16 amino acids. J was trimmed by 7 bases and V by 6 bases; bases with no gene match: 13. Germline V gene lookup returns CDR1 SGHTA and CDR2 FQGTGA. TCRdb's copy holds only in-frame clones and misses some; the assay was immunoSEQ multiplex PCR. The table includes about 680,000 clones, more than 70% detected once. The sequenced sample was memory CD4+ T cells sorted from blood. Subset indicated: CD45RA-negative fraction. The chain links TRBV7-3 to TRBJ2-7, with 12 positions matching TRBD1. The source of this sequence is a woman aged 30 to 39 in good health. In nucleotides, the CDR3 is TGTGCCAGCAGTCCCGGCCAGGGACAGGGGGCGGGGGAGCAGTACTTC. Encoded protein: CASSPGQGQGAGEQYF.